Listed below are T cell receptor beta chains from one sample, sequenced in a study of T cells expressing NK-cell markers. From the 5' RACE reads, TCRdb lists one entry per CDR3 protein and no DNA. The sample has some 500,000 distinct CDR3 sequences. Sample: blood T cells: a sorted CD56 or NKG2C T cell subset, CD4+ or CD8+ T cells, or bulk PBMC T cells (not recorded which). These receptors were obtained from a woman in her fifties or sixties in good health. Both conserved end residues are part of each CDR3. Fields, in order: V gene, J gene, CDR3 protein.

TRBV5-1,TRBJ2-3,CASSPIGGSSDTQYF
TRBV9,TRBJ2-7,CASSVDPAYEQYF
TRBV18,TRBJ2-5,CASSPILAGIVETQYF
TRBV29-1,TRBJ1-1,CSGLGEVGTEAFF
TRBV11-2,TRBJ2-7,CASKGTGKTYEQYF
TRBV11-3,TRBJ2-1,CASTPTGVSENEQFF
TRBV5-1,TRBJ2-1,CASSGAQGVGDNEQFF
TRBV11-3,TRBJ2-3,CASSFSAIRDTQYF
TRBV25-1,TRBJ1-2,CASSRGAGGYTF
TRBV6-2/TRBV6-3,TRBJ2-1,CASSPPMDEQFF
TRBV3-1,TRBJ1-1,CASSQAGGRTEAFF
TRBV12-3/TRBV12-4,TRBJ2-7,CASSIRTGEGYEQYF
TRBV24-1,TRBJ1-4,CATSLTGTNEKLFF
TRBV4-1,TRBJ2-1,CASSQAPRRIHNEQFF
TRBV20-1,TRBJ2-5,CSARHRVVLETQYF
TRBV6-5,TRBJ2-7,CASSYRTGGEQYF
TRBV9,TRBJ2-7,CASSPTGLAGVRQYF